Listed below are T cell receptor beta chains from one sample, sequenced in a study of control samples from healthy donors and cancer patients. Using immunoSEQ multiplex PCR, the repertoire was profiled, and TCRdb retains in-frame clones only, with some absent. The table has about 44,000 clones, about 75% seen once. Sequenced material: formalin-fixed, paraffin-embedded tissue. The receptors come from a male donor with melanoma. CDR3s include the opening cysteine and the closing phenylalanine or tryptophan. Each record gives: D gene, CDR3 length, V gene, clone size, J gene, CDR3 protein, CDR3 DNA. D genes are given only for firm matches. Only part of the rows carry a size: once, few, many, or a class if the clone is expanded.

D: .; length: 13; V: TRBV29-1; size: .; J: TRBJ2-2; CDR3: CSVGWADTGELFF; DNA: TGCAGCGTTGGGTGGGCGGACACCGGGGAGCTGTTTTTT
D: .; length: 15; V: TRBV27; size: many; J: TRBJ1-2; CDR3: CASSFGGDPSYGYTF; DNA: TGTGCCAGCAGTTTCGGGGGGGATCCCTCCTATGGCTACACCTTC
D: .; length: 15; V: TRBV11-3; size: once; J: TRBJ2-2; CDR3: CASSLANTNTGELFF; DNA: TGTGCCAGCAGCTTAGCTAATACGAACACCGGGGAGCTGTTTTTT
D: .; length: 11; V: TRBV29-1; size: .; J: TRBJ2-5; CDR3: CSVGPQETQYF; DNA: TGCAGCGTTGGACCCCAAGAGACCCAGTACTTC
D: TRBD1; length: 15; V: TRBV5-1; size: .; J: TRBJ1-1; CDR3: CASRQGQASRAEAFF; DNA: TGCGCCAGCAGGCAAGGACAGGCCTCTAGGGCTGAAGCTTTCTTT
D: .; length: 11; V: TRBV20-1; size: .; J: TRBJ2-3; CDR3: CSARDIRTQYF; DNA: TGCAGTGCTAGAGATATCCGTACGCAGTATTTT
D: .; length: 12; V: TRBV5-4; size: .; J: TRBJ2-2; CDR3: CASSTGSGELFF; DNA: TGTGCCAGCAGCACAGGGTCCGGGGAGCTGTTTTTT
D: TRBD2; length: 14; V: TRBV3-1/TRBV3-2; size: .; J: TRBJ2-5; CDR3: CASSQGAGVETQYF; DNA: TGTGCCAGCAGCCAAGGCGCGGGAGTAGAGACCCAGTACTTC
D: .; length: 14; V: TRBV27; size: .; J: TRBJ2-7; CDR3: CASSWAGKAYEQYF; DNA: TGTGCCAGCAGTTGGGCAGGGAAGGCCTACGAGCAGTACTTC
D: TRBD1; length: 14; V: TRBV19; size: .; J: TRBJ2-2; CDR3: CAGRYRGDTGELFF; DNA: TGTGCCGGACGGTACAGGGGGGATACCGGGGAGCTGTTTTTT
D: .; length: 15; V: TRBV2; size: .; J: TRBJ2-1; CDR3: CASSEVTGRYNEQFF; DNA: TGTGCCAGCAGTGAAGTGACAGGGAGGTACAATGAGCAGTTCTTC
D: TRBD2; length: 15; V: TRBV9; size: .; J: TRBJ2-5; CDR3: CASSVDSGRGETQYF; DNA: TGTGCCAGCAGCGTAGATAGCGGGAGAGGTGAGACCCAGTACTTC
D: TRBD1; length: 13; V: TRBV29-1; size: .; J: TRBJ2-1; CDR3: CSGDRGPYNEQFF; DNA: TGCAGCGGTGACAGGGGGCCCTACAATGAGCAGTTCTTC
D: TRBD2; length: 15; V: TRBV25-1; size: few; J: TRBJ2-3; CDR3: CASSEPGLAADTQYF; DNA: TGTGCCAGCAGTGAGCCCGGACTAGCAGCAGATACGCAGTATTTT
D: TRBD1; length: 16; V: TRBV5-6; size: .; J: TRBJ1-1; CDR3: CASSPRENRGKTEAFF; DNA: TGTGCCAGCAGCCCCAGAGAAAACAGGGGGAAAACTGAAGCTTTCTTT
D: .; length: 17; V: TRBV23-1; size: .; J: TRBJ1-1; CDR3: CASSPPGKAGMNTEAFF; DNA: TGCGCCAGCAGTCCCCCCGGAAAGGCAGGCATGAACACTGAAGCTTTCTTT
D: TRBD2; length: 14; V: TRBV14; size: once; J: TRBJ2-7; CDR3: CASSQAGTTYEQYF; DNA: TGTGCCAGCAGCCAAGCCGGGACTACCTACGAGCAGTACTTC
D: .; length: 15; V: TRBV24-1; size: .; J: TRBJ2-5; CDR3: CATSQGGEGKETQYF; DNA: TGTGCCACCAGCCAGGGGGGTGAAGGAAAAGAGACCCAGTACTTC
D: TRBD2; length: 15; V: TRBV7-9; size: few; J: TRBJ2-7; CDR3: CASTPSGGLGYEQYF; DNA: TGTGCCAGCACCCCGTCCGGGGGGTTGGGCTACGAGCAGTACTTC
D: TRBD1; length: 15; V: TRBV24-1; size: many; J: TRBJ2-5; CDR3: CATSDLRTGSETQYF; DNA: TGTGCCACCAGTGATTTGCGGACAGGGTCGGAGACCCAGTACTTC
D: .; length: 13; V: TRBV2; size: once; J: TRBJ2-5; CDR3: CASQGGNQETQYF; DNA: TGTGCCAGCCAGGGCGGGAACCAAGAGACCCAGTACTTC
D: .; length: 15; V: TRBV6-5; size: once; J: TRBJ2-4; CDR3: CASRNSRDGGNIQYF; DNA: TGTGCCAGCAGAAACTCCCGGGACGGGGGAAACATTCAGTACTTC
D: .; length: 13; V: TRBV5-1; size: .; J: TRBJ2-3; CDR3: CASSSVPSDTQYF; DNA: TGCGCCAGCAGCTCGGTCCCATCTGATACGCAGTATTTT
D: .; length: 16; V: TRBV6-5; size: .; J: TRBJ2-5; CDR3: CASSYSEAGSGGGQYF; DNA: TGTGCCAGCAGTTACTCCGAGGCAGGGTCAGGGGGGGGCCAGTACTTC
D: .; length: 17; V: TRBV11-2; size: few; J: TRBJ1-2; CDR3: CASRKPRGLLSWYGYTF; DNA: TGTGCCAGCAGGAAACCCCGGGGGTTATTATCATGGTATGGCTACACCTTC
D: .; length: 13; V: TRBV10-1; size: .; J: TRBJ1-1; CDR3: CASSESRLTEAFF; DNA: TGCGCCAGCAGTGAGTCCAGGTTGACTGAAGCTTTCTTT
D: TRBD2; length: 15; V: TRBV30; size: .; J: TRBJ2-3; CDR3: CAWSLPAGVRDTQYF; DNA: TGTGCCTGGAGCCTACCAGCGGGAGTGCGGGATACGCAGTATTTT
D: .; length: 11; V: TRBV2; size: .; J: TRBJ2-5; CDR3: CASREQETQYF; DNA: TGTGCCAGCAGGGAACAAGAGACCCAGTACTTC
D: .; length: 12; V: TRBV29-1; size: once; J: TRBJ2-1; CDR3: CSVGGAGNEQFF; DNA: TGCAGCGTTGGGGGGGCTGGCAATGAGCAGTTCTTC
D: .; length: 13; V: TRBV10-1; size: .; J: TRBJ1-1; CDR3: CASSAGGGTEAFF; DNA: TGCGCCAGCAGTGCCGGGGGGGGCACTGAAGCTTTCTTT
D: .; length: 13; V: TRBV10-2; size: few; J: TRBJ1-5; CDR3: CASGGAGVQPQHF; DNA: TGCGCCAGCGGCGGGGCAGGGGTTCAGCCCCAGCATTTT
D: TRBD2; length: 14; V: TRBV9; size: .; J: TRBJ2-7; CDR3: CASSETSGSYEQYF; DNA: TGTGCCAGCAGCGAGACTAGCGGGAGTTACGAGCAGTACTTC
D: .; length: 13; V: TRBV7-9; size: .; J: TRBJ2-5; CDR3: CASSLTAQETQYF; DNA: TGTGCCAGCAGCCTAACGGCCCAAGAGACCCAGTACTTC
D: .; length: 15; V: TRBV28; size: .; J: TRBJ2-1; CDR3: CASSLTGWTGDEQFF; DNA: TGTGCCAGCAGTTTAACAGGGTGGACGGGGGATGAGCAGTTCTTC
D: TRBD1; length: 17; V: TRBV14; size: many; J: TRBJ2-7; CDR3: CASSPEGTGEYTYEQYF; DNA: TGTGCCAGCAGCCCCGAGGGGACAGGGGAATACACCTACGAGCAGTACTTC
D: TRBD1; length: 15; V: TRBV28; size: .; J: TRBJ1-1; CDR3: CASTSQVTGGTEAFF; DNA: TGTGCCAGCACCTCCCAAGTTACAGGGGGTACTGAAGCTTTCTTT
D: .; length: 13; V: TRBV11-2; size: .; J: TRBJ2-7; CDR3: CASGRSSTYEQYF; DNA: TGTGCCAGCGGCCGATCATCCACCTACGAGCAGTACTTC
D: .; length: 14; V: TRBV5-1; size: .; J: TRBJ2-3; CDR3: CASSFGQVADTQYF; DNA: TGCGCCAGCAGCTTCGGGCAGGTGGCAGATACGCAGTATTTT
D: .; length: 13; V: TRBV9; size: .; J: TRBJ1-2; CDR3: CASSVGQDYGYTF; DNA: TGTGCCAGCAGCGTAGGGCAGGACTATGGCTACACCTTC
D: .; length: 14; V: TRBV19; size: .; J: TRBJ2-1; CDR3: CASSGLTRRDEQFF; DNA: TGTGCCAGTAGTGGCCTCACCCGGAGGGATGAGCAGTTCTTC
D: TRBD1; length: 17; V: TRBV7-3; size: once; J: TRBJ2-5; CDR3: CASSPGTGGSVQETQYF; DNA: TGTGCCAGCAGCCCCGGGACAGGAGGTTCGGTCCAAGAGACCCAGTACTTC
D: TRBD2; length: 14; V: TRBV18; size: .; J: TRBJ2-7; CDR3: CASSPQAGANEQYF; DNA: TGTGCCAGCTCACCTCAAGCGGGAGCTAACGAGCAGTACTTC
D: .; length: 11; V: TRBV29-1; size: .; J: TRBJ2-7; CDR3: CSASGDYEQYF; DNA: TGCAGCGCCTCAGGGGACTACGAGCAGTACTTC
D: .; length: 13; V: TRBV11-3; size: .; J: TRBJ2-7; CDR3: CASSLGIPYEQYF; DNA: TGTGCCAGCAGCTTAGGCATCCCCTACGAGCAGTACTTC
D: .; length: 14; V: TRBV5-1; size: .; J: TRBJ1-1; CDR3: CASSLAPGNTEAFF; DNA: TGCGCCAGCAGCTTGGCCCCAGGGAACACTGAAGCTTTCTTT
D: .; length: 11; V: TRBV5-1; size: .; J: TRBJ2-2; CDR3: CASSFSGELFF; DNA: TGCGCCAGCAGCTTTTCCGGGGAGCTGTTTTTT